The sequence of this T cell receptor beta chain was determined in a study of graft-versus-host responses after intestinal transplantation. Turning to the study itself: Anti-thymocyte globulin induction preceded 2 to 4 years of tacrolimus and steroid maintenance in all recipients.

Sequencing used immunoSEQ multiplex PCR; TCRdb keeps in-frame clones, though not all of them. The repertoire holds about 39,000 clones, with more than 90% as singletons. The study's findings and limits: Peak circulating GvH clone levels tracked with early post-transplant HvG declines. Within the allografts of patients who had graft-donor T cell macrochimerism, graft-versus-host to host-versus-graft clonal ratios were high.

A word on this clone: Its specificity is unknown.

Germline values: CDR1 LGHNA, CDR2 YSLEER. The CDR3 length is 14 residues. V dropped 0 bases and J dropped 8; count of bases not matched to a gene: 2. The J gene is TRBJ1-2, the V gene TRBV4-3, with 11 bases matching TRBD1. Sequencing was performed on unstimulated CD8+ T cells sorted from spleen or lymph node cells, taken before transplant. The TCR originated in a human donor who was the organ donor for an intestinal transplant. CDR3 in amino acids: CASSQDWTGGGYTF. In DNA form, the CDR3 reads TGCGCCAGCAGCCAAGATTGGACAGGGGGCGGCTACACCTTC.